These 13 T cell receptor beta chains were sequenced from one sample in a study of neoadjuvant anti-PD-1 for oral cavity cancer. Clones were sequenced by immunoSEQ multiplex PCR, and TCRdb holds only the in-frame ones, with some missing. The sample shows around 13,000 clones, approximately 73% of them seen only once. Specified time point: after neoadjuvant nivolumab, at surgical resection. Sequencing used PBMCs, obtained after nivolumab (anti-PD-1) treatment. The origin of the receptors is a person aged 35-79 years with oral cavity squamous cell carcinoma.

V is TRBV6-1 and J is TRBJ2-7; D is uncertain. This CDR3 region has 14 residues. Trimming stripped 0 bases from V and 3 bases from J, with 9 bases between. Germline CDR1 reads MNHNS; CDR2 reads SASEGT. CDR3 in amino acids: CASSEASNSYEQYF. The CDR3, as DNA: TGTGCCAGCAGTGAAGCTTCGAACAGCTACGAGCAGTACTTC.

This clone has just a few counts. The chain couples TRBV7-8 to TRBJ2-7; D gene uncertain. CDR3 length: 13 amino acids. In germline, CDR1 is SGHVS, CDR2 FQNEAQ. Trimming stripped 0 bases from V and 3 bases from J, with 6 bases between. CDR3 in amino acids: CASSLATGYEQYF. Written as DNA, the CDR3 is TGTGCCAGCAGCTTAGCGACCGGCTACGAGCAGTACTTC.

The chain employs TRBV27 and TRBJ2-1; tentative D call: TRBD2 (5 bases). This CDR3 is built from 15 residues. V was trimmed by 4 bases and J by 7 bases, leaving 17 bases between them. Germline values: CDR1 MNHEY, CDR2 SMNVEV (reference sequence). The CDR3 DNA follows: TGTGCCAGCAGTTCCGGGTCTGGGAGAGAGAATGAGCAGTTCTTC. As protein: CASSSGSGRENEQFF.

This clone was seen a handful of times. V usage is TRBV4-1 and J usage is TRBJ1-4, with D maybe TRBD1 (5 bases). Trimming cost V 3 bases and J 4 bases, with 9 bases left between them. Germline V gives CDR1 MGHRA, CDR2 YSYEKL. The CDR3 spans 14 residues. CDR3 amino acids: CASSHVDSNEKLFF. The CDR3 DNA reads TGCGCCAGCAGCCATGTCGACAGTAATGAAAAACTGTTTTTT.

CDR3 nucleotide sequence: TGTGCCAGCAGGACCGTCATCCTGGGTGGCTACACCTTC. The encoded protein is CASRTVILGGYTF. The rearrangement links TRBV6-1 to TRBJ1-2; no clear D gene. Trimming removed 6 bases at V and 7 bases at J, with 15 bases between. Germline values: CDR1 MNHNS, CDR2 SASEGT. This CDR3 has 13 amino acids.

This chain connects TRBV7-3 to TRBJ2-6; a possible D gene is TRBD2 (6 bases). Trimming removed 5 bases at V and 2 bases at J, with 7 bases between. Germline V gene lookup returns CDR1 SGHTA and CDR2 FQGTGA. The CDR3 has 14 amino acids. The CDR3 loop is CASSPGAGANVLTF. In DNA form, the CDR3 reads TGTGCCAGCAGCCCGGGGGCTGGGGCCAACGTCCTGACTTTC.

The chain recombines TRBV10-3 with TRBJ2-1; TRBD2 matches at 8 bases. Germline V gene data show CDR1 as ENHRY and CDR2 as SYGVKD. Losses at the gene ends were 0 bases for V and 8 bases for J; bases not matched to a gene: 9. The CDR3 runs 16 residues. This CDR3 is CAISESGAGEADEQFF. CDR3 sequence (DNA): TGTGCCATCAGTGAGTCCGGAGCGGGAGAGGCTGATGAGCAGTTCTTC.

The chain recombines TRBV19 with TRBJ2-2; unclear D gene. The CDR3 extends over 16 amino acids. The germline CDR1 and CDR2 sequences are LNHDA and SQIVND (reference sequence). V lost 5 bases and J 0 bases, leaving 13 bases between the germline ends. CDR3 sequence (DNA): TGTGCCAGTAGTCCTTACAGCCCTACGAACACCGGGGAGCTGTTTTTT. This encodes CASSPYSPTNTGELFF.

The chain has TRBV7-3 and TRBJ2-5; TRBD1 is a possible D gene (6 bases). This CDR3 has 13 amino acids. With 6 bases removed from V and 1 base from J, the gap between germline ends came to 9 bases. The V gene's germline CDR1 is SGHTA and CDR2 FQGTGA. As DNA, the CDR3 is TGTGCCAGCAGTTTCAGGGGCCAAGAGACCCAGTACTTC. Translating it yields CASSFRGQETQYF.

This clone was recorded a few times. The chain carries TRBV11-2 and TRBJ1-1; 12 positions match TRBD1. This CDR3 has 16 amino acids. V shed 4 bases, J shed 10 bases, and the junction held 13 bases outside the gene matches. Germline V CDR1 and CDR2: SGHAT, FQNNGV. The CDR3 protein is CASSSDRDRGPRGAFF. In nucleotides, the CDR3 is TGTGCCAGCAGCTCCGACCGGGACAGGGGGCCCCGGGGAGCTTTCTTT.

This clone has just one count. The CDR3 DNA follows: TGTGCCAGCAGCTTAAAGACAGGGGCTCTCTACGAGCAGTACTTC. Protein sequence: CASSLKTGALYEQYF. The rearrangement joins TRBV5-4 to TRBJ2-7; 8 bases map to TRBD1. The CDR3 spans 15 residues. In germline, CDR1 is SGHNT, CDR2 YYREEE (reference sequence). Losses at the gene ends were 2 bases for V and 3 bases for J; bases not matched to a gene: 7.

The DNA for the CDR3 is TGTGCCTGGACCACATCGCGGAACGAGCAGTACTTC. It translates to CAWTTSRNEQYF. V and J are TRBV30 and TRBJ2-7; unclear D gene. Germline V CDR1 and CDR2: GTSNPN, SVGIG (reference sequence). There are 12 residues in the CDR3. V dropped 4 bases and J dropped 5 bases, with 12 bases sitting between them.

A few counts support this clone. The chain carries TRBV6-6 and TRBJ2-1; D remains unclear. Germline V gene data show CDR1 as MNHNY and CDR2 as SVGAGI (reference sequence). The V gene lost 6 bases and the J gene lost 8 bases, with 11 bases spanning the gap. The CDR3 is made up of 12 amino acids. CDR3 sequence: CASRPTGDEQFF. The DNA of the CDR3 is TGTGCCAGCAGGCCCACTGGGGATGAGCAGTTCTTC.